This T cell receptor beta chain was recovered during a study of T cells in Graves' hyperthyroidism and ophthalmopathy. Study-wide points: A model using 13 V-J features told ophthalmopathy apart from stable hyperthyroidism. The blood repertoire included most of the expanded thyroid clonotypes above 0.001.

Trimming pared 1 base from V and 8 bases from J, leaving 11 bases between. From germline, CDR1 is MDHEN and CDR2 SYDVKM. The CDR3 has 13 amino acids. Ophthalmopathy patients showed a Clinical Activity Score of at least 3, NOSPECS grade of at least 4 and duration under 3 months. RNA transcripts served as the template for amplifying TCR beta CDR3 regions. TCR CDR3 regions were first amplified by RT-PCR with HTBI primers. TCRdb called the multiplex PCR reads again in MiXCR, with one record for every CDR3 protein. This sample has more than 500,000 distinct CDR3 sequences, with roughly 14% found just once. This clonotype was seen many times. Its antigen is unidentified.

The receptor comes from a middle-aged woman with Graves' ophthalmopathy. The chain couples TRBV28 to TRBJ1-2; D not resolved. The sequenced sample was blood. The CDR3 nucleotides are TGTGCCAGCAGTTTATTGAATACCCGGGGCTACACCTTC. Translated, it gives CASSLLNTRGYTF.